Each of the 27 T cell receptor beta chains below was sequenced from the same sample in a study of Ad26.COV2.S vaccination and SARS-CoV-2 variants (dated by TCRdb to about 2021). In the paper's terms, the treatment or condition label means: 15 to 20 received Ad26.COV2.S at low or high dose, single or two shots; roughly 5 received placebo; per-sample allocation not given. Repertoires of vaccine and placebo recipients were sequenced from samples collected on day 63 after the first injection. Receptor amplification or capture employed the immunoSEQ multiplex PCR assay. TCRdb retrieved this table from immuneACCESS and kept in-frame rearrangements only. Not all clones are present; in checked studies, unresolved V genes account for under half, and no reason is known for the remainder. This sample comprises approximately 420,000 clones, 85% to 90% of them detected only once. 3.6% of the sample lies in the top ten.

Sequencing was performed on peripheral blood, taken in a trial of Ad26.COV2.S vaccine versus placebo. The receptors were gathered from a person between 18 and 59 years old who received the Ad26.COV2.S COVID-19 vaccine or a placebo.

The chain carries TRBV19 and TRBJ2-7, with D hard to call. CDR3 length equals 13 residues. Germline CDR1 and CDR2: LNHDA and SQIVND (reference sequence). Trimming left V 3 bases short and J 3 bases short, with 9 bases between. CDR3 protein: CASSIGRDYEQYF. The CDR3 nucleotides are TGTGCCAGTAGTATTGGCAGAGACTACGAGCAGTACTTC. Supplemented by reference TRBV19 and TRBJ2-7, the full variable domain reads DGGITQSPKYLFRKEGQNVTLSCEQNLNHDAMYWYRQDPGQGLRLIYYSQIVNDFQKGDIAEGYSVSREKKESFPLTVTSAQKNPTAFYLCASSIGRDYEQYFGPGTRLTVT.

This chain joins TRBV28 and TRBJ2-4; 11 nucleotides line up with TRBD1. Trimming cost V 6 bases and J 2 bases; bases outside gene matches: 9. The CDR3 is 17 amino acids. CDR1 is MDHEN, CDR2 SYDVKM, per germline. Written as DNA, the CDR3 is TGTGCCAGCAGCCCTCGCAGGACAGGGGGCACCAAAAACATTCAGTACTTC. This encodes CASSPRRTGGTKNIQYF.

This sequence joins TRBV28 and TRBJ1-5; TRBD1 matches at 7 bases. CDR1 MDHEN and CDR2 SYDVKM come from the germline V gene. J gave up 5 bases and V 10 bases, and 11 bases lay outside the gene matches. The CDR3 runs 14 residues. The CDR3 loop reads CATRYPQGDQPQHF. The CDR3 bases are TGTGCCACCCGGTACCCCCAGGGGGATCAGCCCCAGCATTTT. Based on the CDR3 plus reference TRBV28 and TRBJ1-5, the full variable domain is DVKVTQSSRYLVKRTGEKVFLECVQDMDHENMFWYRQDPGLGLRLIYFSYDVKMKEKGDIPEGYSVSREKKERFSLILESASTNQTSMYLCATRYPQGDQPQHFGDGTRLSIL.

This chain links TRBV4-1 with TRBJ2-7; 12 nucleotides line up with TRBD2. The CDR3 runs to 15 residues. CDR1 and CDR2 from the germline V gene are MGHRA and YSYEKL. J was trimmed by 0 bases and V by 6 bases; bases with no gene match: 3. CDR3 coding DNA: TGCGCCAGCAGTCTAGCGGGGGGGAGCTCCTACGAGCAGTACTTC. Protein product: CASSLAGGSSYEQYF.

The chain uses TRBV5-6 and TRBJ2-5; TRBD2 matches at 8 bases. CDR1 SGHDT and CDR2 YYEEEE come from the germline V gene. With 0 bases clipped from V and 5 bases from J, the junction kept 9 bases outside the gene matches. The CDR3 has 16 amino acids. CDR3 sequence: CASSLVGAGEAETQYF. The CDR3 DNA reads as TGTGCCAGCAGCTTGGTAGGAGCGGGGGAGGCGGAGACCCAGTACTTC.

The V gene is TRBV24-1, the J gene TRBJ2-7; no reliable D call. The CDR3 loop spans 13 amino acids. Looked up from germline, CDR1 is KGHDR and CDR2 is SFDVKD. Trimming cost V 3 bases and J 7 bases, with 12 bases left between them. The CDR3 DNA is TGTGCCACCAGTGATACCCACAAGTTAGAGCAGTACTTC. Its protein is CATSDTHKLEQYF.

The rearrangement joins TRBV7-9 to TRBJ2-7; the D gene is possibly TRBD1 (5 bases). The CDR3 runs 13 residues. CDR1 is SEHNR, CDR2 FQNEAQ, per germline (reference sequence). Trimming took off 5 bases at V and 1 base at J, with 9 bases between the two ends. CDR3 sequence (DNA): TGTGCCAGCAGCGCCAGGGATTCCTACGAGCAGTACTTC. It translates to CASSARDSYEQYF.

The rearrangement joins TRBV4-1 to TRBJ2-1, with D possibly TRBD2 on 6 matching bases. Trimming took off 1 base at V and 9 bases at J, with 13 bases between the two ends. The germline CDR1 and CDR2 sequences are MGHRA and YSYEKL. CDR3 length: 14 amino acids. The CDR3 region is CASSQVLAGSEQFF. The DNA of the CDR3 is TGCGCCAGCAGCCAAGTCCTCGCGGGGAGTGAGCAGTTCTTC.

The chain recombines TRBV19 with TRBJ2-7, with D possibly matching TRBD1 (6 bases). Germline CDR1 is LNHDA and CDR2 is SQIVND (reference sequence). The V gene lost 1 base and the J gene lost 4 bases, with 14 bases spanning the gap. The CDR3 loop spans 15 amino acids. The CDR3 region has the DNA TGTGCCAGTAGTATAGGGGGCACAGGGCCGTACGAGCAGTACTTC. Translating it yields CASSIGGTGPYEQYF.

The V and J genes are TRBV28 and TRBJ1-4; D gene uncertain. V lost 5 bases and J lost 0, with 16 bases in between. CDR1 and CDR2 (germline): MDHEN, SYDVKM. The CDR3 extends over 17 amino acids. The CDR3 loop reads CASSDSSGAATNEKLFF. The CDR3 DNA follows: TGTGCCAGCAGTGATTCATCGGGTGCTGCAACTAATGAAAAACTGTTTTTT.

This chain connects TRBV12-3 or TRBV12-4 to TRBJ1-1; no clear D. The CDR3 is made up of 13 amino acids. V gave up 1 base and J gave up 4 bases, with 7 bases separating them. The CDR3 is CASSLGTSTEAFF. The CDR3 DNA reads TGTGCCAGCAGTTTAGGCACGAGCACTGAAGCTTTCTTT.

The chain couples TRBV19 to TRBJ1-1, with TRBD1 as a possible D gene (5 bases). CDR3 size: 15 residues. With 7 bases removed from V and 0 bases from J, the gap between germline ends came to 15 bases. Germline V gene data show CDR1 as LNHDA and CDR2 as SQIVND (reference sequence). The CDR3 nucleotides are TGTGCCAGTAACCACGGAAGGGGTATGAACACTGAAGCTTTCTTT. This codes for CASNHGRGMNTEAFF.

This sequence joins TRBV5-4 and TRBJ1-6, with D possibly TRBD1 on 5 matching bases. CDR3 length equals 17 residues. Germline lookup yields CDR1 SGHNT and CDR2 YYREEE (reference sequence). Trimming stripped 4 bases from V and 7 bases from J, with 21 bases between. This CDR3 is CASSNLLGPRNNSPLHF. The CDR3 nucleotides are TGTGCCAGCAGCAATCTCCTGGGACCCAGAAACAATTCACCCCTCCACTTT. Together with reference TRBV5-4 and TRBJ1-6, the CDR3 gives the full variable domain: ETGVTQSPTHLIKTRGQQVTLRCSSQSGHNTVSWYQQALGQGPQFIFQYYREEENGRGNFPPRFSGLQFPNYSSELNVNALELDDSALYLCASSNLLGPRNNSPLHFGNGTRLTVT.

This clone has just one count. V usage is TRBV5-1 and J usage is TRBJ2-5; no clear D. Germline CDR1 SGHRS, CDR2 YFSETQ. The CDR3 consists of 15 residues. Trimming left V 4 bases short and J 2 bases short, with 15 bases between. The CDR3 DNA follows: TGCGCCAGCAGCCCGCGACACAGCTATCAAGAGACCCAGTACTTC. It is translated as CASSPRHSYQETQYF.

The chain is built from TRBV11-3 and TRBJ1-1; D is uncertain. The CDR3 is made up of 14 amino acids. Trimming took 3 bases from V and 0 from J, leaving 8 bases between them. Germline-derived CDR1 and CDR2 are SGHNT and YENEEA. For the CDR3, the DNA is TGTGCCAGCAGCTTGGGAAGGATGAACACTGAAGCTTTCTTT. This gives the protein CASSLGRMNTEAFF.

The chain carries TRBV27 and TRBJ1-2; TRBD1 matches at 8 bases. This CDR3 has 15 residues. With 10 bases clipped from V and 4 bases from J, the junction kept 14 bases outside the gene matches. The germline CDR1 and CDR2 sequences are MNHEY and SMNVEV (reference sequence). The CDR3 DNA follows: TGTGCCACCATGGACAGGGCCGGCCGGCTCTATGGCTACACCTTC. Translation gives CATMDRAGRLYGYTF.

CDR3 amino acids: CASSRSDTYSTDTQYF. The CDR3 DNA sequence: TGTGCCAGTAGTCGATCGGACACTTATAGCACAGATACGCAGTATTTT. The J gene is TRBJ2-3, the V gene TRBV19; possible D gene TRBD1, 5 bases. This CDR3 has 16 residues. Germline CDR1 LNHDA, CDR2 SQIVND (reference sequence). Trimming removed 5 bases at V and 0 bases at J, with 15 bases between. Based on the CDR3 plus reference TRBV19 and TRBJ2-3, the full variable domain is DGGITQSPKYLFRKEGQNVTLSCEQNLNHDAMYWYRQDPGQGLRLIYYSQIVNDFQKGDIAEGYSVSREKKESFPLTVTSAQKNPTAFYLCASSRSDTYSTDTQYFGPGTRLTVL.

The chain joins TRBV7-9 to TRBJ2-2; perhaps TRBD2 as D (6 bases). The V gene's germline CDR1 is SEHNR and CDR2 FQNEAQ (reference sequence). This CDR3 region has 16 residues. Trimming removed 5 bases from V and 4 bases from J, with 17 bases in between. DNA of the CDR3: TGTGCCAGCAGCCACTGGGGGGACCTGAGCACCGGGGAGCTGTTTTTT. Residues: CASSHWGDLSTGELFF.

The chain couples TRBV30 to TRBJ2-7, with D possibly called TRBD1 or TRBD2 (6 bases each). Trimming pared 5 bases from V and 1 base from J, leaving 15 bases between. This CDR3 spans 14 amino acids. CDR1 is GTSNPN, CDR2 SVGIG, per germline (reference sequence). The DNA of the CDR3 is TGTGCCTGGGAGGGCGGAGGGGGTTCCTACGAGCAGTACTTC. Translated, it gives CAWEGGGGSYEQYF.

This clone was found once. This chain links TRBV7-2 with TRBJ2-7; D not resolved. CDR1 and CDR2 from the germline V gene are SGHTA and FQGNSA. V was trimmed by 1 base and J by 4 bases, leaving 14 bases between them. This CDR3 has 15 residues. CDR3 nucleotide sequence: TGTGCCAGCAGCTTAGTACCCTCAATAATATACGAGCAGTACTTC. Protein product: CASSLVPSIIYEQYF.

This chain links TRBV5-4 with TRBJ2-3, with 7 bases that match TRBD1. The junction had 17 bases not matched to a gene; V was cut back by 3 bases and J by 4 bases. The CDR3 spans 18 residues. Germline assignment: CDR1 SGHNT and CDR2 YYREEE (reference sequence). CDR3 bases: TGTGCCAGCAGCTCACTCCGCCGACAGGGTGAGCACCCAGATACGCAGTATTTT. It yields the protein CASSSLRRQGEHPDTQYF.

This clone was found a few times. The chain is built from TRBV6-5 and TRBJ1-2; D is ambiguous. V lost 4 bases and J 8 bases, leaving 8 bases between the germline ends. The V gene's germline CDR1 is MNHEY and CDR2 SVGAGI. The length of the CDR3 is 11 residues. Here the CDR3 reads CASSFPGGYTF. The CDR3, as DNA: TGTGCCAGCAGTTTCCCCGGGGGCTACACCTTC.

The chain employs TRBV18 and TRBJ2-7; D not resolved. Deletions cut 1 base from V and 2 bases from J, with 15 bases between. Germline values: CDR1 KGHSH, CDR2 LQKENI. This CDR3 spans 16 amino acids. DNA for the CDR3: TGTGCCAGCTCACCACTTGGCTACCCTCTAGCCTACGAGCAGTACTTC. This codes for CASSPLGYPLAYEQYF.

V gene TRBV18 combines with J gene TRBJ2-7, with D unclear. CDR3 length: 14 residues. Trimming shortened V by 0 bases and J by 2 bases, and 8 bases separated the two germline ends. Germline values: CDR1 KGHSH, CDR2 LQKENI. The CDR3 nucleotides are TGTGCCAGCTCACCACCGGAGTTAGCCTACGAGCAGTACTTC. It specifies CASSPPELAYEQYF.

The chain recombines TRBV10-3 with TRBJ1-4; a possible D gene is TRBD1 (5 bases). Trimming took 7 bases from V and 0 from J, leaving 9 bases between them. CDR1 and CDR2 (germline): ENHRY, SYGVKD. CDR3 length equals 14 residues. The CDR3 reads CAIKADTTNEKLFF. CDR3 bases: TGTGCCATCAAGGCGGACACAACTAATGAAAAACTGTTTTTT.

The genes are TRBV4-1 and TRBJ2-3, with a tentative D call TRBD2 (6 bases). Germline assignment: CDR1 MGHRA and CDR2 YSYEKL. The CDR3 is made up of 16 amino acids. V was cut by 3 bases and J by 3 bases, with 16 bases left in between. The CDR3 is CASSHPGGIGTDTQYF. Here the CDR3 DNA reads TGCGCCAGCAGCCATCCTGGGGGGATCGGGACAGATACGCAGTATTTT.

V gene TRBV7-3 combines with J gene TRBJ2-5; 9 bases line up with TRBD2. V shed 6 bases and J 3 bases; nucleotides not matched to a gene: 5. The CDR3 totals 14 residues. Germline loops: CDR1 SGHTA, CDR2 FQGTGA. Written as DNA, the CDR3 is TGTGCCAGCAGTTTGATAGCGGGGGAAGAGACCCAGTACTTC. Its protein is CASSLIAGEETQYF.